This T cell receptor (beta chain) was captured by sequencing in a study of Graves' ophthalmopathy and Graves' hyperthyroidism. CDR1 is DFQATT and CDR2 is SNEGSKA in the germline V gene (reference sequence). The CDR3 loop spans 14 amino acids. Trimming took 3 bases from V and 3 from J; bases not matched to a gene: 8. RNA transcripts were the source from which TCR beta CDR3 regions were amplified. Scientists carried out first-round RT-PCR using HTBI primers and then a second-round multiplex PCR. TCRdb redid the calling of the multiplex PCR reads with MiXCR, one entry per CDR3 protein. This sample has 600,000 to 650,000 distinct CDR3 sequences; 22% occur once, and the top ten carry approximately 7.7%.

Sequenced input: peripheral blood. The origin of this receptor is a woman aged 18-35 years with stable Graves' hyperthyroidism. Some clones in this sample may be carry-over from other donors' samples. This chain uses TRBV20-1 with TRBJ2-7; 7 nucleotides agree with TRBD2. In DNA, the CDR3 is TGCAGTGCTAGCTGGGCCCTAGCGGACTACGAGCAGTACTTC. Its protein product is CSASWALADYEQYF.